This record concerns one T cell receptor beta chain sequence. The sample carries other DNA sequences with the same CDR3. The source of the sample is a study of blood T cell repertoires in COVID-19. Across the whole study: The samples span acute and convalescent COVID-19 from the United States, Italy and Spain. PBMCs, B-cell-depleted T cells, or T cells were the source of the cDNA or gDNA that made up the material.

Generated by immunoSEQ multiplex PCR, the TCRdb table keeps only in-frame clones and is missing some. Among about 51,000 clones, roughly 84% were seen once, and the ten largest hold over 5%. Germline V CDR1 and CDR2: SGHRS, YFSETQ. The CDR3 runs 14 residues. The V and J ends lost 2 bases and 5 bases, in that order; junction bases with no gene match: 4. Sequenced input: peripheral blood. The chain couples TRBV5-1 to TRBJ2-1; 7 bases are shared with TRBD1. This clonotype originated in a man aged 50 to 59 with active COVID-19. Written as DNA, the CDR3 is TGCGCCAGCAGCTTATCCGGACAGGACAATGAGCAGTTCTTC. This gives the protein CASSLSGQDNEQFF.